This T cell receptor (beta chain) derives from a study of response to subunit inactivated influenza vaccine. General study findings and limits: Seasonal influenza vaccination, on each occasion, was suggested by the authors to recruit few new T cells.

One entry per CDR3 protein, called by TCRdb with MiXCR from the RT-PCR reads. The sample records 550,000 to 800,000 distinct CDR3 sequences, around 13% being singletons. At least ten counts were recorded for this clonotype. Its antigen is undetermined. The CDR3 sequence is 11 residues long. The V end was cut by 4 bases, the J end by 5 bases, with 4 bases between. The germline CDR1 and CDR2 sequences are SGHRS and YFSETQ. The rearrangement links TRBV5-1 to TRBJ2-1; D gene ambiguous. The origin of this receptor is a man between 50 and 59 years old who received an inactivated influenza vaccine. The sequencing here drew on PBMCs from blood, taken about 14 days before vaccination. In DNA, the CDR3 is TGCGCCAGCAGCCCTAACAATGAGCAGTTCTTC. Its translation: CASSPNNEQFF.